These T cell receptor beta chains were read from a single sample in a study of T cell responses to AZD1222 COVID-19 vaccine. Sequencing was performed with immunoSEQ multiplex PCR; in TCRdb, only in-frame clones are kept and a portion is missing. The table lists 100,000 or so clones, 70% to 90% of them singletons. The input for sequencing was peripheral blood, taken on day 0 of AZD1222 vaccination. These receptors were collected from an adult in good health. Both conserved end residues are part of each CDR3. Each record gives: clone size, V gene, CDR3 protein. For some rows the clone size is stated as once, few or many, or as a class when expanded; others skip it.

.,TRBV9,CASSPQTGRNGYTF
.,TRBV6-5,CASSYPGTGSEQFF
.,TRBV9,CASSQGQGGNQPQHF
.,TRBV30,CAWSYVNTEAFF
once,TRBV3-1/TRBV3-2,CASSQDLSTANEQYF
.,TRBV20-1,CSASGVKRYTF
.,TRBV4-2,CASSQEGRGQASLHF
once,TRBV7-2,CASSSDRGRETQYF
.,TRBV19,CASSISRDRGEAFF
.,TRBV2,CASKGDSNQPQHF
.,TRBV7-6,CASSLGRGRGTEAFF
few,TRBV3-1/TRBV3-2,CASSQGLGPSYEQYF
.,TRBV6-1,CASSASVTDSPGHPYGYTF
.,TRBV9,CASSVTGGINEQFF
few,TRBV30,CAWSPGYNQPQHF
.,TRBV5-6,CASTIQGNYGYTF
few,TRBV19,CASTAGAGNTIYF
.,TRBV10-3,CAINGGGRETQYF
.,TRBV5-1,CASSPGQLQNIQYF
.,TRBV6-2/TRBV6-3,CASSYSTRQLGEKLFF
.,TRBV10-3,CAIRPDRDTEAFF
.,TRBV29-1,CSVGGGGGNQPQHF
.,TRBV28,CASSPTGNQGEKLFF
.,TRBV7-3,CASSSRTSHGANVLTF
.,TRBV27,CASSSTSGEETQYF
.,TRBV6-1,CASSEAGGSEGYTF
.,TRBV11-2,CASSPTRSSYNEQFF
.,TRBV5-1,CASGTSVNTGELFF
.,TRBV7-3,CASTAGTPNTGELFF
few,TRBV6-5,CASSYSRDRGYEQYF
.,TRBV1,CTSSQPNRVNTEAFF
.,TRBV9,CASSLRGEYNEQFF
.,TRBV11-2,CASSPLNGGPYGYTF
.,TRBV7-3,CASSLGNSYEQYF
.,TRBV6-1,CASSPMTGGSYEQYF
.,TRBV6-6,CASSYGLAADTQYF
.,TRBV12-5,CASGRRARRANEQFF
.,TRBV2,CASSSRDRIQNNEQFF
once,TRBV5-6,CASSLVTGPSLF
few,TRBV30,CAWTGNPYEQYF
.,TRBV19,CASSITGIETQYF
.,TRBV3-1/TRBV3-2,CASSQSDYSNQPQHF
few,TRBV19,CASSSGDRLNTEAFF
.,TRBV6-1,CASSEIGRGYEQYF
.,TRBV6-5,CASRSAGGGIEKLFF
.,TRBV11-2,CASSDMRGRGTEAFF
.,TRBV2,CATAGRVGNEQFF
.,TRBV4-2,CASSQGRGGPDTQYF
.,TRBV10-3,CAISESTTSGQDTQYF
.,TRBV19,CASSPRDRGFGQPQHF
.,TRBV7-8,CASSLGQGSGAQETQYF
.,TRBV28,CASSLGGQDNQPQHF
.,TRBV19,CASSDLHEQYF
.,TRBV5-1,CASSLVGGQGPDTQYF
.,TRBV7-9,CASSLRGGQIYGYTF
.,TRBV3-1/TRBV3-2,CASSLRLAGGVDTDTQYF
once,TRBV2,CASIPQATNEKLFF
few,TRBV13,CASSLEAGPNSPLHF
once,TRBV18,CASSTLGLANEQFF
.,TRBV19,CASSTRPGQLNEKLFF